The 2 T cell receptor beta chains below come from one sample, sequenced in a study of CD8 T cells in ankylosing spondylitis. TCRdb called the 5' RACE reads again in MiXCR, with one record for every CDR3 protein. The repertoire holds around 230,000 distinct CDR3 sequences, with around 7.8% as singletons. The source material was blood, either unsorted or a sorted T cell fraction (not recorded which). The source of these receptors is a male donor with ankylosing spondylitis or in good health (not recorded which).

This clonotype was counted ten times or more. The chain is built from TRBV20-1 and TRBJ2-7; D is possibly TRBD1 (6 bases). The CDR3 runs to 13 residues. Germline lookup yields CDR1 DFQATT and CDR2 SNEGSKA (reference sequence). The V and J ends lost 2 bases and 5 bases respectively, with 13 bases between them. The CDR3 loop is CSARSDRLNEQYF. CDR3 coding DNA: TGCAGTGCTAGAAGTGACAGGCTCAACGAGCAGTACTTC.

This clonotype was found many times. The V gene is TRBV20-1, the J gene TRBJ1-1, with D hard to call. Trimming removed 5 bases from V and 0 bases from J, with 7 bases in between. Germline lookup yields CDR1 DFQATT and CDR2 SNEGSKA (reference sequence). This CDR3 is built from 12 residues. CDR3 nucleotides: TGCAGTGCTGGCCGGGTGAACACTGAAGCTTTCTTT. It encodes CSAGRVNTEAFF.